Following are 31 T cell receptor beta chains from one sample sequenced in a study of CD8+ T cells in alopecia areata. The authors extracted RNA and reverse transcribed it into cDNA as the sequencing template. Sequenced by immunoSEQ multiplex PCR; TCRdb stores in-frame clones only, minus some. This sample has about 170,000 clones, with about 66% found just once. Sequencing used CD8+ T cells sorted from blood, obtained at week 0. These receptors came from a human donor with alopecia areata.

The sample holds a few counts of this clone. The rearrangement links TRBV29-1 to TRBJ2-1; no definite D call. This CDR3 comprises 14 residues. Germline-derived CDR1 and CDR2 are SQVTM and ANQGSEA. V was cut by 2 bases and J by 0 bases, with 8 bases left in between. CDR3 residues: CSVETMSSYNEQFF. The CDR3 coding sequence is TGCAGCGTTGAAACCATGAGCTCCTACAATGAGCAGTTCTTC.

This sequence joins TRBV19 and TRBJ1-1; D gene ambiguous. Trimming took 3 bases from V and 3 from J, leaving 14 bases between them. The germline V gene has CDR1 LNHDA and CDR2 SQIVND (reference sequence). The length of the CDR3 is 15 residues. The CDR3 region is CASSINYRGDTEAFF. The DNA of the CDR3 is TGTGCCAGTAGTATTAACTACCGGGGAGACACTGAAGCTTTCTTT.

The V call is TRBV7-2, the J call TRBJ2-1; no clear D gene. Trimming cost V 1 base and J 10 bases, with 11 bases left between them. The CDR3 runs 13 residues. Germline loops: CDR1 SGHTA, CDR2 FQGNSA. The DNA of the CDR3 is TGTGCCAGCAGCTTAGGTCCCCCCAGCGAGCAGTTCTTC. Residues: CASSLGPPSEQFF.

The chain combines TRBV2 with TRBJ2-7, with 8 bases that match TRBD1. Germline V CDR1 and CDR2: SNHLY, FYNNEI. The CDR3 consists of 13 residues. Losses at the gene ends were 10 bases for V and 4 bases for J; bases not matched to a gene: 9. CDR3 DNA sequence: TGTGCCATCCACAGGGGGATTAGGTACGAGCAGTACTTC. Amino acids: CAIHRGIRYEQYF.

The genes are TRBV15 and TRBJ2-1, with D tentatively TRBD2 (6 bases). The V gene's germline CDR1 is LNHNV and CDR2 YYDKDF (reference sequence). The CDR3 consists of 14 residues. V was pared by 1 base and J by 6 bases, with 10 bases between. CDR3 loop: CATSRAGVSNEQFF. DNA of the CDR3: TGTGCCACCAGCAGAGCGGGGGTTTCCAATGAGCAGTTCTTC.

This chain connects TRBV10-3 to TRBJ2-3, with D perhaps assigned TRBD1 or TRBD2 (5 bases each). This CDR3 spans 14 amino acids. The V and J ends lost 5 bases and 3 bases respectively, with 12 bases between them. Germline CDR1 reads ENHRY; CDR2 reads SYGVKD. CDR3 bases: TGTGCCATCAGTCGTGGGGGAGCTACAGATACGCAGTATTTT. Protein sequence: CAISRGGATDTQYF.

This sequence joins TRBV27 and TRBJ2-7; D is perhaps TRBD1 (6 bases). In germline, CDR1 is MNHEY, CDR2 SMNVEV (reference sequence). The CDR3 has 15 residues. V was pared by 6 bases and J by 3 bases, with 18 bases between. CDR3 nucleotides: TGTGCCAGCAGCATGTCCGGGACAACCCTCTACGAGCAGTACTTC. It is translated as CASSMSGTTLYEQYF.

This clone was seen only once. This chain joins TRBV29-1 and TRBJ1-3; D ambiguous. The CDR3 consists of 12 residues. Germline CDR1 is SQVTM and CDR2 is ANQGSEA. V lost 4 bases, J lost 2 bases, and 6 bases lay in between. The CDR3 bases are TGCAGCGTTGCTCTTGCTGGAAACACCATATATTTT. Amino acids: CSVALAGNTIYF.

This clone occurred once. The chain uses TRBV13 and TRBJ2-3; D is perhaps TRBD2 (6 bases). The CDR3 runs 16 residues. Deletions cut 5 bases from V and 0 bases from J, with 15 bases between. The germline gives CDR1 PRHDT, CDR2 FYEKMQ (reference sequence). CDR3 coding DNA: TGTGCCAGCAGCCTCCGTAGCGGCCCAAGCACAGATACGCAGTATTTT. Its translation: CASSLRSGPSTDTQYF.

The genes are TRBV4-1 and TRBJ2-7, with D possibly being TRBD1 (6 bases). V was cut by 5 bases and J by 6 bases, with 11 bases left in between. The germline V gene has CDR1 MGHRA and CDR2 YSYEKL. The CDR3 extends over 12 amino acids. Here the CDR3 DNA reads TGCGCCAGCAGCTCGGGACACACCGAGCAGTACTTC. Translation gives CASSSGHTEQYF.

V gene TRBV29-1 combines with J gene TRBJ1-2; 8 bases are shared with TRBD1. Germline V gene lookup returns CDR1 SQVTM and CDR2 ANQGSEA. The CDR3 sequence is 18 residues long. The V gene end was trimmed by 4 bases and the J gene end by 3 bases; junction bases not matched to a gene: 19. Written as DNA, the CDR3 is TGCAGCGTTGTGCCTCGGTCGCCGAGACAGGGGCAATACTATGGCTACACCTTC. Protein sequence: CSVVPRSPRQGQYYGYTF. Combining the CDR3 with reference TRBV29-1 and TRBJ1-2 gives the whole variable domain SAVISQKPSRDICQRGTSLTIQCQVDSQVTMMFWYRQQPGQSLTLIATANQGSEATYESGFVIDKFPISRPNLTFSTLTVSNMSPEDSSIYLCSVVPRSPRQGQYYGYTFGSGTRLTVV.

The CDR3 loop reads CAWSRAGGAFF. For the CDR3, the DNA is TGTGCCTGGAGCAGGGCAGGGGGAGCTTTCTTT. The chain combines TRBV30 with TRBJ1-1, with 7 bases lining up with TRBD1. The CDR3 extends over 11 amino acids. The V gene end was trimmed by 3 bases and the J gene end by 10 bases; junction bases not matched to a gene: 5. Germline V gene lookup returns CDR1 GTSNPN and CDR2 SVGIG (reference sequence). Full variable domain (outside the CDR3, taken from reference TRBV30 and TRBJ1-1): SQTIHQWPATLVQPVGSPLSLECTVEGTSNPNLYWYRQAAGRGLQLLFYSVGIGQISSEVPQNLSASRPQDRQFILSSKKLLLSDSGFYLCAWSRAGGAFFGQGTRLTVV.

The CDR3 region has the DNA TGTGCCAGCAGCTTAGATCGCGAAAAACTGTTTTTT. Its translation: CASSLDREKLFF. The chain uses TRBV13 and TRBJ1-4; D is unresolved. This CDR3 region has 12 residues. Germline CDR1 reads PRHDT; CDR2 reads FYEKMQ (reference sequence). V lost 1 base to trimming and J lost 8 bases, with 5 bases between them.

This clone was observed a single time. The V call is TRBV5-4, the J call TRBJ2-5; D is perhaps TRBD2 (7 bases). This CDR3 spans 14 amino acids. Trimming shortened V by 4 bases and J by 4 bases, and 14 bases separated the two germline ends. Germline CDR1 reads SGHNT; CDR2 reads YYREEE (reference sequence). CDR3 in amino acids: CASSPPGGPETQYF. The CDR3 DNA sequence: TGTGCCAGCAGCCCCCCGGGGGGCCCAGAGACCCAGTACTTC.

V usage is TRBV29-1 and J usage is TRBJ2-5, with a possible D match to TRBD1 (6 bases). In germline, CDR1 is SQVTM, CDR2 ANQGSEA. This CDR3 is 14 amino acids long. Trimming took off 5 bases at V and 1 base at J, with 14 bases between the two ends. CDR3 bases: TGCAGCGTTCTCACAGGGTTAATCCAAGAGACCCAGTACTTC. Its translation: CSVLTGLIQETQYF.

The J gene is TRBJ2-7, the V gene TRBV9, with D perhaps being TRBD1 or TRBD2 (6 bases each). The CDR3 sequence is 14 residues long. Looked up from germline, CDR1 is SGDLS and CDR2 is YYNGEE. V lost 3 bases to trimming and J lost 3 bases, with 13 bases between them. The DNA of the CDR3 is TGTGCCAGCAGCGCTCCGGGGGCCCGCTACGAGCAGTACTTC. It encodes CASSAPGARYEQYF.

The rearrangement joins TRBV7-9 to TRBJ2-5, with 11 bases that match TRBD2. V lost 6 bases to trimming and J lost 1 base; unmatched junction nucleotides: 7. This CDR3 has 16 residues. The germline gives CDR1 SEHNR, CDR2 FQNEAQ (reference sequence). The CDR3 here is CASRETSGGVQETQYF. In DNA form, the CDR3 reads TGTGCCAGCAGAGAAACTAGCGGGGGTGTCCAAGAGACCCAGTACTTC. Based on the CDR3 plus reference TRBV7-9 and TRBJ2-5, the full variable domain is DTGVSQNPRHKITKRGQNVTFRCDPISEHNRLYWYRQTLGQGPEFLTYFQNEAQLEKSRLLSDRFSAERPKGSFSTLEIQRTEQGDSAMYLCASRETSGGVQETQYFGPGTRLLVL.

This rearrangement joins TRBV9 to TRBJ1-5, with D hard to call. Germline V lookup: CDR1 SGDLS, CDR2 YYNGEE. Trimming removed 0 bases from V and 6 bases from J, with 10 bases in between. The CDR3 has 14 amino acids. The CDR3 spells CASSVGWEGQPQHF. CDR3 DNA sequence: TGTGCCAGCAGCGTAGGCTGGGAAGGTCAGCCCCAGCATTTT.

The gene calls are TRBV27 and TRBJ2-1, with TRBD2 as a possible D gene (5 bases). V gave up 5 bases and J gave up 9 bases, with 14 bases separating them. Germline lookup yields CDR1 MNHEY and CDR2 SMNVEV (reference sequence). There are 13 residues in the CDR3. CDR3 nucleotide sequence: TGTGCCAGCAGTCTAGGGAGATTTATTGAGCAGTTCTTC. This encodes CASSLGRFIEQFF.

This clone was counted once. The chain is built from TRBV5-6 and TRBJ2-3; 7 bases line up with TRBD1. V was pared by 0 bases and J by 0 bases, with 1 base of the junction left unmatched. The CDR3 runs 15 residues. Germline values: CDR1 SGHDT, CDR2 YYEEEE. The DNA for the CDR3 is TGTGCCAGCAGCTTGGGGGACAGTAGCACAGATACGCAGTATTTT. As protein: CASSLGDSSTDTQYF.

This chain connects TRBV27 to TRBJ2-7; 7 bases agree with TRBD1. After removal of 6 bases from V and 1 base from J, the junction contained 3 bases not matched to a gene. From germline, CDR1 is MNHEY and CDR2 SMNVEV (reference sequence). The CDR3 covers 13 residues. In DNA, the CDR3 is TGTGCCAGCAGCTCGGGACAGTCCTACGAGCAGTACTTC. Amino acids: CASSSGQSYEQYF.

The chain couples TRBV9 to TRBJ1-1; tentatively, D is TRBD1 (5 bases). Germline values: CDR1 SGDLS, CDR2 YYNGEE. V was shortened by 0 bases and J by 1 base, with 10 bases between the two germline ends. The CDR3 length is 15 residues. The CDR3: CASSVVQGTNTEAFF. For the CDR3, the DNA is TGTGCCAGCAGCGTAGTGCAAGGGACGAACACTGAAGCTTTCTTT.

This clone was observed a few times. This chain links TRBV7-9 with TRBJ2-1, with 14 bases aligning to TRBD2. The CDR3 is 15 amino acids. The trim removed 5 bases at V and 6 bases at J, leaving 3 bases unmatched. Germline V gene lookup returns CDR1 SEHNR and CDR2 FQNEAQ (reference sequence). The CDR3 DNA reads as TGTGCCAGCAGCCATGGACTAGCGGGGGGCAATGAGCAGTTCTTC. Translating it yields CASSHGLAGGNEQFF.

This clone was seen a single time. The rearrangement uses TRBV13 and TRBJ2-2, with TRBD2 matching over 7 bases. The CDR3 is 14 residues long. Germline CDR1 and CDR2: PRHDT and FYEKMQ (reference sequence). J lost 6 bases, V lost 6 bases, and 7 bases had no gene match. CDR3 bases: TGTGCCAGCAGGGGAGGGCAGGTTTCCGGGGAGCTGTTTTTT. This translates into CASRGGQVSGELFF.

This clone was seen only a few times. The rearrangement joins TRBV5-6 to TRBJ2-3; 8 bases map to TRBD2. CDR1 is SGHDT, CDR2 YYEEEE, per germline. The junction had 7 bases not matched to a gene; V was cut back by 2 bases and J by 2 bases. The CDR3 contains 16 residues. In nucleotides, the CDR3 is TGTGCCAGCAGCTTTCCGACTAGCGCTAACACAGATACGCAGTATTTT. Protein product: CASSFPTSANTDTQYF.

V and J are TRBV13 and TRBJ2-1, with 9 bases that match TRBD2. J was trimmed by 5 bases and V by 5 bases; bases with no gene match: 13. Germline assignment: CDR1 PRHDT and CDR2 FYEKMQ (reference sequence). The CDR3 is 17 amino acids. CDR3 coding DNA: TGTGCCAGCAGCCCCCAGGGGCTAGCGGGGAATAACAATGAGCAGTTCTTC. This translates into CASSPQGLAGNNNEQFF.

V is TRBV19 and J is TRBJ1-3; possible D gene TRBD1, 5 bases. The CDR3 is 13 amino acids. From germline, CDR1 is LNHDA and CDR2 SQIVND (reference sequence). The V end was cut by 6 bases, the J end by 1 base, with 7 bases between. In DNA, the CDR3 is TGTGCCAGTAGCGAGGGGTCTGGAAACACCATATATTTT. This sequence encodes CASSEGSGNTIYF.

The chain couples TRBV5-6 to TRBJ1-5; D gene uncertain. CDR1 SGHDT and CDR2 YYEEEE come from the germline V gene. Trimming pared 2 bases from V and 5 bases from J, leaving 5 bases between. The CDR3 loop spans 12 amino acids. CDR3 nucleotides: TGTGCCAGCAGCTTTGGTGATCAGCCCCAGCATTTT. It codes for CASSFGDQPQHF.

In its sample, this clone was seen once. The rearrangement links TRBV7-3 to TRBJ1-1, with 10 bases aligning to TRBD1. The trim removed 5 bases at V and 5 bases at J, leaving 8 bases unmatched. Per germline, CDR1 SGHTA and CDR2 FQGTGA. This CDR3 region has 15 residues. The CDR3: CASSMGQGTPTEAFF. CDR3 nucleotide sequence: TGTGCCAGCAGCATGGGACAGGGGACCCCAACTGAAGCTTTCTTT.

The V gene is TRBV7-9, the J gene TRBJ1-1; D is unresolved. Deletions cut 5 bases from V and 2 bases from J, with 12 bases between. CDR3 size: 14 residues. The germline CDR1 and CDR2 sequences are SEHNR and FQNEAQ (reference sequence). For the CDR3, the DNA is TGTGCCAGCAGCCCCCGGACGGATAACACTGAAGCTTTCTTT. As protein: CASSPRTDNTEAFF.

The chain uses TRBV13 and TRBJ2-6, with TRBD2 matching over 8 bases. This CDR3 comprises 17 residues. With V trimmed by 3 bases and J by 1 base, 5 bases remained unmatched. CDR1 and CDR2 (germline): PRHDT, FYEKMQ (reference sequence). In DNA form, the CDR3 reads TGTGCCAGCAGCTTCGGGAGGGGGACTTCTGGGGCCAACGTCCTGACTTTC. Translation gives CASSFGRGTSGANVLTF.